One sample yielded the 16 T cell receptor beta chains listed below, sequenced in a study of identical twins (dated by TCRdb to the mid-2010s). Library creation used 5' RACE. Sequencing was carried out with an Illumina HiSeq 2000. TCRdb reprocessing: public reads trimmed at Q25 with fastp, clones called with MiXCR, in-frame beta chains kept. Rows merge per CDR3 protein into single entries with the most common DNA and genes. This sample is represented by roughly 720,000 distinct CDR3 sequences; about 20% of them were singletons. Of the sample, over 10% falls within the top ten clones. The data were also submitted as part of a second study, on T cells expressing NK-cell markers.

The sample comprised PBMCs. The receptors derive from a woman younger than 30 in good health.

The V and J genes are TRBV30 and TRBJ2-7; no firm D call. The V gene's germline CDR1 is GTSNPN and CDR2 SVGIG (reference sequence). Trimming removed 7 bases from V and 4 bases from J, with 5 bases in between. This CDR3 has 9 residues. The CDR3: CALPYEQYF. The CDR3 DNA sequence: TGTGCCTTGCCATACGAGCAGTACTTC.

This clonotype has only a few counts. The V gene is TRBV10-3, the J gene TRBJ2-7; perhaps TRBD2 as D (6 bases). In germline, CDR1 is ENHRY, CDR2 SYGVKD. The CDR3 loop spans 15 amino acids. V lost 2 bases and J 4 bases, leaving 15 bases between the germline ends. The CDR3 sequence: CAISEMVAGKYEQYF. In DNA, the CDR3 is TGTGCCATCAGTGAGATGGTCGCGGGAAAGTACGAGCAGTACTTC.

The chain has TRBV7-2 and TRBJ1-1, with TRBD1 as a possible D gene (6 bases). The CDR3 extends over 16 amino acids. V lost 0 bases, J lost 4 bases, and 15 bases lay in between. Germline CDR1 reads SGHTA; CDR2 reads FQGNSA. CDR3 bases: TGTGCCAGCAGCTTAGCGGAACAGGGTTTGAGCACTGAAGCTTTCTTT. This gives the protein CASSLAEQGLSTEAFF.

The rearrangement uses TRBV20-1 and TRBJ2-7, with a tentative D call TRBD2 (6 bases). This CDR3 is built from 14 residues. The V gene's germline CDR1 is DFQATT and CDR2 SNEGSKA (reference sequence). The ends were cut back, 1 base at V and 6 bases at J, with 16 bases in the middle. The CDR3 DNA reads TGCAGTGCTAGAGGGGGGACTCTTCCCCCCGAGCAGTACTTC. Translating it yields CSARGGTLPPEQYF.

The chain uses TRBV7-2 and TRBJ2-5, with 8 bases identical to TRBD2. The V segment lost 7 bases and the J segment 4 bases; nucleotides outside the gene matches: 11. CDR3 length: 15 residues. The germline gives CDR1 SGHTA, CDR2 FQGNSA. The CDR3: CASNGGGSGGETQYF. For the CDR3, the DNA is TGTGCCAGCAACGGGGGGGGAAGTGGTGGAGAGACCCAGTACTTC.

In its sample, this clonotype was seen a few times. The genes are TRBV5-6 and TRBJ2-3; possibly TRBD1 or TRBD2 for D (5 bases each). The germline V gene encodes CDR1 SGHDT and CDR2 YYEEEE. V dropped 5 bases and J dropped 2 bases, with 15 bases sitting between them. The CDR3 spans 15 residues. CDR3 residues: CASRESPGPTDTQYF. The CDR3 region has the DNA TGTGCCAGCAGGGAGAGTCCGGGACCCACAGATACGCAGTATTTT.

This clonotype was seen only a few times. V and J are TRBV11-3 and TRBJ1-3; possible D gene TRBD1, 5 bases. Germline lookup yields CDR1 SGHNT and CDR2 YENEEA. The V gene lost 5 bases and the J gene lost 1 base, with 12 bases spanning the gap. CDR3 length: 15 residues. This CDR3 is CASSQVGGSGNTIYF. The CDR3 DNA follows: TGTGCCAGCAGCCAAGTCGGGGGTTCTGGAAACACCATATATTTT.

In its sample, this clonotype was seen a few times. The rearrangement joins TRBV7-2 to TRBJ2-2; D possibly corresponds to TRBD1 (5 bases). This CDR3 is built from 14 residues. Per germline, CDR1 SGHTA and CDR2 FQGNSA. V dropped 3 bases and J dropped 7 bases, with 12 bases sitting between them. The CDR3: CASSLPGWGGELFF. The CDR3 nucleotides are TGTGCCAGCAGCTTGCCAGGGTGGGGCGGGGAGCTGTTTTTT. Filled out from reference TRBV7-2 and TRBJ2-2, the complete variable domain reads GAGVSQSPSNKVTEKGKDVELRCDPISGHTALYWYRQSLGQGLEFLIYFQGNSAPDKSGLPSDRFSAERTGGSVSTLTIQRTQQEDSAVYLCASSLPGWGGELFFGEGSRLTVL.

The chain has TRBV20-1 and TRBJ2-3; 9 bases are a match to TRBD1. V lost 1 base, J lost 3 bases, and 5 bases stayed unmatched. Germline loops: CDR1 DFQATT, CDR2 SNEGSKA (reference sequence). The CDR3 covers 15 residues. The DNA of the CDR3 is TGCAGTGCTAGAGCGGACAGGGGTATGACAGATACGCAGTATTTT. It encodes CSARADRGMTDTQYF.

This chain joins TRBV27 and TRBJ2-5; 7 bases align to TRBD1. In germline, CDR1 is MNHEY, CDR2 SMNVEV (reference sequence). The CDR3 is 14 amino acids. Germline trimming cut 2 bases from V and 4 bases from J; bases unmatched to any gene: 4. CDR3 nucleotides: TGTGCCAGCAGTTTACGCCGGGACAGAGAGACCCAGTACTTC. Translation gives CASSLRRDRETQYF.

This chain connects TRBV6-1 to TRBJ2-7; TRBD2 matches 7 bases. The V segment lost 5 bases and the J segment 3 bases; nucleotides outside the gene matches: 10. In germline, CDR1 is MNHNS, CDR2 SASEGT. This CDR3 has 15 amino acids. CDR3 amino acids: CASSRRDYHLYEQYF. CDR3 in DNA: TGTGCCAGCAGTCGAAGGGACTACCACCTCTACGAGCAGTACTTC.

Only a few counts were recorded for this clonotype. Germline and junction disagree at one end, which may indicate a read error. This CDR3 reads CASSTSGLLHF. The CDR3, as DNA: TGTGCCAGCAGCACCTCGGGACTCCTGCACTTC. V is TRBV7-9 and J is TRBJ2-5; a weak D match, TRBD2 (6 bases). CDR1 SEHNR and CDR2 FQNEAQ come from the germline V gene (reference sequence). This CDR3 is built from 11 residues.

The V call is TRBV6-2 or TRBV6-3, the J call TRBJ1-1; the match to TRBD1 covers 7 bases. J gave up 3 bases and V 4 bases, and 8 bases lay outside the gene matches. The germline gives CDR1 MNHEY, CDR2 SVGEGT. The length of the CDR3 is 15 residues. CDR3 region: CASSSAVGTDTEAFF. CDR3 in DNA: TGTGCCAGCAGTTCCGCGGTGGGGACAGACACTGAAGCTTTCTTT.

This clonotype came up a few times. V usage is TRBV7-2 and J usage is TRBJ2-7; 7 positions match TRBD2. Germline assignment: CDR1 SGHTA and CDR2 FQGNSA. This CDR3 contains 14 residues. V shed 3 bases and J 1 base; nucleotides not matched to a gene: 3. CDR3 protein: CASSFASGSYEQYF. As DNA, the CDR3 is TGTGCCAGCAGCTTTGCTAGCGGATCCTACGAGCAGTACTTC.

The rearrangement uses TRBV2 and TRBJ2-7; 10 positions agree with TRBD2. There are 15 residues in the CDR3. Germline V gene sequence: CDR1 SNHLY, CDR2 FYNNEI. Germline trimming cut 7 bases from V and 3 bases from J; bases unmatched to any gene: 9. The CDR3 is CASTHLAGGDYEQYF. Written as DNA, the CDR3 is TGTGCCAGCACCCATTTAGCGGGAGGCGACTACGAGCAGTACTTC. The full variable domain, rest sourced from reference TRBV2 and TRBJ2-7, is EPEVTQTPSHQVTQMGQEVILRCVPISNHLYFYWYRQILGQKVEFLVSFYNNEISEKSEIFDDQFSVERPDGSNFTLKIRSTKLEDSAMYFCASTHLAGGDYEQYFGPGTRLTVT.

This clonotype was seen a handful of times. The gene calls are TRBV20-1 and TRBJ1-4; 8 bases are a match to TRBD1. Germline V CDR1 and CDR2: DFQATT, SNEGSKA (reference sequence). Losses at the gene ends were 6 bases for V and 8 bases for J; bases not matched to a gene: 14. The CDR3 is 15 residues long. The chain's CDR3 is CSAPPVGRGREKLFF. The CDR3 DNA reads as TGCAGTGCCCCCCCGGTGGGCAGGGGGCGGGAAAAACTGTTTTTT.